The rows below give T cell receptor beta chains drawn from one sample of a study of blood T cell repertoires in COVID-19. Profiled with immunoSEQ multiplex PCR; TCRdb holds only in-frame clones, not every one. The sample records approximately 94,000 clones, approximately 91% being singletons. Sequencing input: peripheral blood. These receptors all come from a middle-aged man with active COVID-19. Both conserved end residues are part of each CDR3. A D gene is named only where the DNA matches it firmly. Where a row states a size, it is once, few, many or the class of an expanded clone; other rows omit it.

D: .
size: .
J: TRBJ2-7
V: TRBV18
CDR3: CASSPPNRNYEQYF
DNA: TGTGCCAGCTCACCACCGAACAGGAATTACGAGCAGTACTTC

D: TRBD2
size: .
J: TRBJ2-1
V: TRBV5-1
CDR3: CASSLFLSGGSSYNEQFF
DNA: TGCGCCAGCAGCTTGTTTTTAAGCGGGGGGAGCTCCTACAATGAGCAGTTCTTC

D: .
size: .
J: TRBJ2-3
V: TRBV7-6
CDR3: CASSPLLGPSTDTQYF
DNA: TGTGCCAGCAGCCCCCTCTTGGGGCCTAGCACAGATACGCAGTATTTT

D: .
size: .
J: TRBJ1-2
V: TRBV2
CDR3: CASSEASTYGYTF
DNA: TGTGCCAGCAGTGAGGCTTCCACATATGGCTACACCTTC

D: TRBD2
size: .
J: TRBJ2-1
V: TRBV11-2
CDR3: CASSSLTSGSYNEQFF
DNA: TGTGCCAGCAGCTCCTTGACTAGCGGGAGTTACAATGAGCAGTTCTTC

D: TRBD2
size: .
J: TRBJ2-1
V: TRBV7-9
CDR3: CASSLATGLAGGWQFF
DNA: TGTGCCAGCAGCTTAGCGACGGGACTAGCGGGAGGGTGGCAGTTCTTC

D: .
size: .
J: TRBJ1-1
V: TRBV2
CDR3: CASSPQGMNTEAFF
DNA: TGTGCCAGCAGCCCACAGGGTATGAACACTGAAGCTTTCTTT

D: .
size: .
J: TRBJ1-1
V: TRBV24-1
CDR3: CATYYEAFF
DNA: TGTGCCACCTACTATGAAGCTTTCTTT

D: TRBD1
size: .
J: TRBJ2-3
V: TRBV27
CDR3: CASSPWTGASTDTQYF
DNA: TGTGCCAGCAGTCCGTGGACAGGGGCGAGCACAGATACGCAGTATTTT

D: .
size: .
J: TRBJ1-2
V: TRBV7-2
CDR3: CASSLAAGGYTF
DNA: TGTGCCAGCAGCTTAGCGGCGGGCGGCTACACCTTC

D: TRBD1
size: .
J: TRBJ1-1
V: TRBV3-1/TRBV3-2
CDR3: CASSPDRGRGANTEAFF
DNA: TGTGCCAGCAGCCCAGACAGGGGGCGAGGCGCCAACACTGAAGCTTTCTTT

D: .
size: few
J: TRBJ1-2
V: TRBV7-3
CDR3: CASSLTQGYGYTF
DNA: TGTGCCAGCAGCTTAACGCAGGGCTATGGCTACACCTTC

D: .
size: .
J: TRBJ1-1
V: TRBV5-1
CDR3: CASSRVGTEAFF
DNA: TGCGCCAGCAGCCGTGTCGGCACTGAAGCTTTCTTT

D: .
size: .
J: TRBJ2-5
V: TRBV5-5
CDR3: CASSPVGSQETQYF
DNA: TGTGCCAGCAGCCCCGTCGGGAGTCAAGAGACCCAGTACTTC

D: TRBD1
size: .
J: TRBJ1-2
V: TRBV6-1
CDR3: CASSDCRDRGCDYGYTF
DNA: TGTGCCAGCAGTGATTGCCGGGACAGGGGTTGCGACTATGGCTACACCTTC

D: TRBD1
size: .
J: TRBJ2-5
V: TRBV18
CDR3: CASSPRDRETQYF
DNA: TGTGCCAGCTCACCTCGGGACAGAGAGACCCAGTACTTC

D: TRBD2
size: once
J: TRBJ2-1
V: TRBV11-3
CDR3: CASRPRGGADEQFF
DNA: TGTGCCAGCAGGCCCCGGGGGGGGGCCGATGAGCAGTTCTTC

D: .
size: once
J: TRBJ2-3
V: TRBV7-9
CDR3: CASSLQGGGTDTQYF
DNA: TGTGCCAGCAGCTTACAGGGAGGAGGGACAGATACGCAGTATTTT